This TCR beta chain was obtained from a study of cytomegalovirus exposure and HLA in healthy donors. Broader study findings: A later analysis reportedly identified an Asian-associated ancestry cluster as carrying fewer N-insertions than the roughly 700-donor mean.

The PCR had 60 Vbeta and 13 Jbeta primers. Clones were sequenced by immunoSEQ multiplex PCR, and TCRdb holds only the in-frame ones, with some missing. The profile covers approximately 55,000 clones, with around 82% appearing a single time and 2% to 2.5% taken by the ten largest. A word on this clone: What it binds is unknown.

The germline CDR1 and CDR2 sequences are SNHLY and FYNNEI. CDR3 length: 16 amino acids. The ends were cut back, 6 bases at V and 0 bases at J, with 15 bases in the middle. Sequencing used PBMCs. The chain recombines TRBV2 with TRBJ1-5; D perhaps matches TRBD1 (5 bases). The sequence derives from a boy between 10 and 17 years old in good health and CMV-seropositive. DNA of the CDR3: TGTGCCAGCAGACGGGGGGGGAGAAATAGCAATCAGCCCCAGCATTTT. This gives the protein CASRRGGRNSNQPQHF.